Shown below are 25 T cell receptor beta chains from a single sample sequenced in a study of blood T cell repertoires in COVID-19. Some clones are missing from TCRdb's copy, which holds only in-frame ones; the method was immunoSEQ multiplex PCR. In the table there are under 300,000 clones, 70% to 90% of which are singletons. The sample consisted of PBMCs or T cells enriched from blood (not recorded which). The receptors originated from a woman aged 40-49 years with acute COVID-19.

CDR3 DNA sequence: TGTGCCAGCAGTGCTACCTTGCGGGAGCAGGGCAATGAGCAGTTCTTC. This codes for CASSATLREQGNEQFF. The V and J genes are TRBV2 and TRBJ2-1; TRBD2 agrees at 7 bases. This CDR3 comprises 16 residues. Germline V gene lookup returns CDR1 SNHLY and CDR2 FYNNEI. J gave up 6 bases and V 4 bases, and 12 bases lay outside the gene matches.

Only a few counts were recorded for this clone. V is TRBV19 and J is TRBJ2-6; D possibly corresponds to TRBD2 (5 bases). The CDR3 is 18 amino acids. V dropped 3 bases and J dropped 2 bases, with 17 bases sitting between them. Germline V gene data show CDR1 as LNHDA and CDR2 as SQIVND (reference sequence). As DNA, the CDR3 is TGTGCCAGTAGTATTCAAGGAGCGGCGAGCCCTGGGGCCAACGTCCTGACTTTC. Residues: CASSIQGAASPGANVLTF.

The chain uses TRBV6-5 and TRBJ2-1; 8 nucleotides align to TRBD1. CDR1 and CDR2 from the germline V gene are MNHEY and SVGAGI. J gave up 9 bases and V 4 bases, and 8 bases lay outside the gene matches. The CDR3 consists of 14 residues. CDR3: CASSWGRGRGEQFF. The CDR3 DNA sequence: TGTGCCAGCAGTTGGGGCAGGGGGCGAGGTGAGCAGTTCTTC.

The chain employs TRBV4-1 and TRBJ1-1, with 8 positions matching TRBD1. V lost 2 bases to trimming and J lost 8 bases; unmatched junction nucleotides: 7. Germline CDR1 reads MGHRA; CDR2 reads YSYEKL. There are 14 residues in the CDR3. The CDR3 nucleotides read TGCGCCAGCAGCCAATCGCCAGGGGGCTGGGAAGCTTTCTTT. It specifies CASSQSPGGWEAFF.

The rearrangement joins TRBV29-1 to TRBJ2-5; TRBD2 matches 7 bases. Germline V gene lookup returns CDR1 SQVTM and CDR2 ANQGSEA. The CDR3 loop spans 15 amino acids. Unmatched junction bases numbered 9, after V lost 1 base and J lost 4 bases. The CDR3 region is CSVEGLAQGRETQYF. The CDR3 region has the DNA TGCAGCGTTGAAGGACTAGCCCAAGGGAGAGAGACCCAGTACTTC. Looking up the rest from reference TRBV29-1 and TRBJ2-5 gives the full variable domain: SAVISQKPSRDICQRGTSLTIQCQVDSQVTMMFWYRQQPGQSLTLIATANQGSEATYESGFVIDKFPISRPNLTFSTLTVSNMSPEDSSIYLCSVEGLAQGRETQYFGPGTRLLVL.

CDR3 region: CASSIVAGGLIETQYF. DNA for the CDR3: TGTGCCAGTAGTATAGTAGCGGGAGGTTTAATAGAGACCCAGTACTTC. This chain joins TRBV19 and TRBJ2-5, with TRBD2 matching over 10 bases. The CDR3 has 16 amino acids. Germline assignment: CDR1 LNHDA and CDR2 SQIVND (reference sequence). The ends lost 1 base at V and 4 bases at J; junction bases unmatched: 6.

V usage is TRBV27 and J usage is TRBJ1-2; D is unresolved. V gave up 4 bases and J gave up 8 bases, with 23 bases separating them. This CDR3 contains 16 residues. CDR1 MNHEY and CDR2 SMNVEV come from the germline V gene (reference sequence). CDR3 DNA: TGTGCCAGCAGTTCCCCTTCGGCCGGTAGCTGGCGGGGCTACACCTTC. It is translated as CASSSPSAGSWRGYTF.

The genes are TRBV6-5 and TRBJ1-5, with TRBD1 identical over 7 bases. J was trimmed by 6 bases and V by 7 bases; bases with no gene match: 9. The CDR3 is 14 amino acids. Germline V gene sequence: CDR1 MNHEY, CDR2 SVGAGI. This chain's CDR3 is CASTTAGDSQPQHF. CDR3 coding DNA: TGTGCCAGCACGACCGCAGGGGACAGTCAGCCCCAGCATTTT.

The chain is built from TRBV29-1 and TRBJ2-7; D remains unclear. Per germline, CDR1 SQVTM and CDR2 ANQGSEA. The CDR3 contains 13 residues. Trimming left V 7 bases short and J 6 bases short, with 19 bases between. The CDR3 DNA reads TGCAGCGCTGGCACCTCTTTACTCGGCGAGCAGTACTTC. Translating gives CSAGTSLLGEQYF.

CDR3 region: CASSPGGSAEGYEQYF. The CDR3 nucleotides are TGCGCCAGCAGCCCAGGAGGTAGCGCCGAAGGGTACGAGCAGTACTTC. V is TRBV5-1 and J is TRBJ2-7; possible D gene TRBD2, 5 bases. The V gene's germline CDR1 is SGHRS and CDR2 YFSETQ. V dropped 4 bases and J dropped 4 bases, with 21 bases sitting between them. This CDR3 is built from 16 residues.

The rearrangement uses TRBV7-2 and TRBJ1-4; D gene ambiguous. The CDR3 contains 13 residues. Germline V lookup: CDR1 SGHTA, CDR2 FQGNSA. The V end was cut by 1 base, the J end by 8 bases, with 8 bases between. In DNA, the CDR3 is TGTGCCAGCAGCTTAGATCTGCGAGAAAAACTGTTTTTT. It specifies CASSLDLREKLFF.

CDR3 in amino acids: CAISVQGGTEAFF. The CDR3 DNA is TGTGCCATCAGTGTCCAGGGGGGCACTGAAGCTTTCTTT. J is TRBJ1-1 and V is TRBV10-3; 7 bases map to TRBD1. The V and J ends lost 4 bases and 4 bases, in that order; junction bases with no gene match: 3. This CDR3 contains 13 residues. The V gene's germline CDR1 is ENHRY and CDR2 SYGVKD.

Written as DNA, the CDR3 is TGCAGCGTTAGACCCCCAGGGATCGAGCAGTACTTC. Amino acids: CSVRPPGIEQYF. The chain uses TRBV29-1 and TRBJ2-7; perhaps TRBD1 as D (5 bases). Per germline, CDR1 SQVTM and CDR2 ANQGSEA. The CDR3 has 12 amino acids. V was shortened by 5 bases and J by 6 bases, with 14 bases between the two germline ends.

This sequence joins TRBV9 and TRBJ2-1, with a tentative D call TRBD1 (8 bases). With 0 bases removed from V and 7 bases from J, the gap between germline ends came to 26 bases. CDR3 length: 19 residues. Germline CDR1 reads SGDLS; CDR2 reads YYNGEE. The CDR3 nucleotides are TGTGCCAGCAGCGTAGAGCAGGGGGCTGCTAGCGGAGGGCCGAATGAGCAGTTCTTC. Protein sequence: CASSVEQGAASGGPNEQFF.

DNA of the CDR3: TGTGCCAGCAGTATAGCGGGGGCCTCCTACGAGCAGTACTTC. The encoded protein is CASSIAGASYEQYF. The rearrangement uses TRBV6-5 and TRBJ2-7; 9 nucleotides agree with TRBD2. This CDR3 contains 14 residues. V was clipped by 5 bases and J by 0 bases; unmatched bases: 2. Germline V gives CDR1 MNHEY, CDR2 SVGAGI.

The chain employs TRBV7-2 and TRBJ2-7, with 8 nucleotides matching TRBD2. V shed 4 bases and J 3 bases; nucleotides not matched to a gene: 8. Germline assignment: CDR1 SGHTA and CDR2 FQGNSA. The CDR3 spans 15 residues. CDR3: CASSSLAEGIYEQYF. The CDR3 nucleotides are TGTGCCAGCAGCTCACTAGCGGAGGGGATCTACGAGCAGTACTTC.

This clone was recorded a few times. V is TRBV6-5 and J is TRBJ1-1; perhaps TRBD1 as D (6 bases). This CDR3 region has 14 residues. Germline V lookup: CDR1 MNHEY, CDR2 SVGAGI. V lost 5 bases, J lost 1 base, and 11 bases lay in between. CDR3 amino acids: CASSRPTGNTEAFF. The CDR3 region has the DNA TGTGCCAGCAGTCGCCCGACAGGGAACACTGAAGCTTTCTTT.

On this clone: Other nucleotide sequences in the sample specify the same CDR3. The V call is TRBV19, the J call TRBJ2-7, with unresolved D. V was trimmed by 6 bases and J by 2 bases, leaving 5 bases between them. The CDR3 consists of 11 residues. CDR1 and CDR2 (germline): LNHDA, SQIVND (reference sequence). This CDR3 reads CASRSAYEQYF. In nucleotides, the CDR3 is TGTGCCAGTAGATCGGCCTACGAGCAGTACTTC.

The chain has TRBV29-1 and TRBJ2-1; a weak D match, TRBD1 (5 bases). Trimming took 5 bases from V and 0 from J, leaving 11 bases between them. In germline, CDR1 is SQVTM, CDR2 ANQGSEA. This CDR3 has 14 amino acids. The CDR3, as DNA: TGCAGCGTTCTTGGTCAGGGCTCCTACAATGAGCAGTTCTTC. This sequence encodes CSVLGQGSYNEQFF.

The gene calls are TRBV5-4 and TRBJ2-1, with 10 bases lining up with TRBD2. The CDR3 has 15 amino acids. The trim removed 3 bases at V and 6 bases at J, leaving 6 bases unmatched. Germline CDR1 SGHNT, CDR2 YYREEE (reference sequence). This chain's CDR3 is CASSSSGLAANEQFF. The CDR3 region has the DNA TGTGCCAGCAGCTCCTCCGGACTAGCGGCCAATGAGCAGTTCTTC. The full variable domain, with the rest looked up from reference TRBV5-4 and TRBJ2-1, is ETGVTQSPTHLIKTRGQQVTLRCSSQSGHNTVSWYQQALGQGPQFIFQYYREEENGRGNFPPRFSGLQFPNYSSELNVNALELDDSALYLCASSSSGLAANEQFFGPGTRLTVL.

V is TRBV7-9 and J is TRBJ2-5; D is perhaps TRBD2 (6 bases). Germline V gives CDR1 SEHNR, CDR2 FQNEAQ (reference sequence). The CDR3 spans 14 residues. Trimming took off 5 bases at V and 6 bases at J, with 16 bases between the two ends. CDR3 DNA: TGTGCCAGCAGCCTCCTTGGGGGGAGGCAGACCCAGTACTTC. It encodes CASSLLGGRQTQYF.

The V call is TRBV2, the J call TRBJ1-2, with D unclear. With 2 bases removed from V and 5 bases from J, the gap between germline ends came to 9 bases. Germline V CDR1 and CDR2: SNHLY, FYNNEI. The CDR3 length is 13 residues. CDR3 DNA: TGTGCCAGCAGTGAACAGTCCCCGTATGGCTACACCTTC. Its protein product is CASSEQSPYGYTF.

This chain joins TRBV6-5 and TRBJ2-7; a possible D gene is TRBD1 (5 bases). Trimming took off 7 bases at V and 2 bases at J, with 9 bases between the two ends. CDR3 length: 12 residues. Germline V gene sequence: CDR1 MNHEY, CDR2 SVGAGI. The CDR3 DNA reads TGTGCCAGCAAAGGGGCGCCCTACGAGCAGTACTTC. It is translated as CASKGAPYEQYF.

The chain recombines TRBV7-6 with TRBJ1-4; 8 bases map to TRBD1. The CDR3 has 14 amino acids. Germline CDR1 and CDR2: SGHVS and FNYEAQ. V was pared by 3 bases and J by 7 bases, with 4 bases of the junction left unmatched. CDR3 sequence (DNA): TGTGCCAGCAGCTTCGGACAGGGTGGTGAAAAACTGTTTTTT. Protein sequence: CASSFGQGGEKLFF.

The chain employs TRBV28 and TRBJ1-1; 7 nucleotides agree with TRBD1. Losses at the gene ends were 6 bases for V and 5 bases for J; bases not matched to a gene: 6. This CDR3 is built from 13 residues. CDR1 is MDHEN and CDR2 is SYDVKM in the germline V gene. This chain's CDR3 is CASSYRGWTEAFF. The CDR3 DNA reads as TGTGCCAGCAGCTACAGGGGCTGGACTGAAGCTTTCTTT.